The rows below give T cell receptor beta chains drawn from one sample of a study of CD4 T cells in relation to SARS-CoV-2 and coronaviruses. Clones were sequenced by immunoSEQ multiplex PCR, and TCRdb holds only the in-frame ones, with some missing. The sample yields tens of thousands of clones, about 92% seen once. The specimen was naive CD4+ T cells from PBMCs. The receptors were sampled from a human donor in good health. The CDR3 runs from the conserved cysteine through the conserved F or W. Fields, in order: D gene, J gene, clone size, V gene, CDR3 protein, CDR3 DNA. D genes are given only for firm matches. Size values are once, few and many counts, or a class for expanded clones, and some rows have none.

D gene: TRBD2; J gene: TRBJ2-7; clone size: NA; V gene: TRBV15; CDR3 protein: CATSTLAGGNYEQYF; CDR3 DNA: TGTGCCACCAGCACCCTAGCGGGGGGCAACTACGAGCAGTACTTC
D gene: TRBD1; J gene: TRBJ2-2; clone size: few; V gene: TRBV27; CDR3 protein: CASSPGQSSNTGELFF; CDR3 DNA: TGTGCCAGCAGTCCGGGACAGTCTTCGAACACCGGGGAGCTGTTTTTT
D gene: TRBD1; J gene: TRBJ1-2; clone size: NA; V gene: TRBV28; CDR3 protein: CASRVRGLGGYTF; CDR3 DNA: TGTGCCAGCAGAGTGAGGGGGCTTGGAGGCTACACCTTC
D gene: NA; J gene: TRBJ2-7; clone size: NA; V gene: TRBV21-1; CDR3 protein: CASSKESPSGGRNPSFPEQYF; CDR3 DNA: TGTGCCAGCAGCAAAGAATCACCTAGCGGGGGAAGGAACCCCAGTTTCCCCGAGCAGTACTTC
D gene: TRBD1; J gene: TRBJ2-7; clone size: NA; V gene: TRBV5-1; CDR3 protein: CASSLRTGSDEQYF; CDR3 DNA: TGCGCCAGCAGCTTGCGGACAGGGAGTGACGAGCAGTACTTC
D gene: NA; J gene: TRBJ2-5; clone size: NA; V gene: TRBV30; CDR3 protein: CAWRKIPSETQYF; CDR3 DNA: TGTGCCTGGAGGAAAATCCCTTCCGAGACCCAGTACTTC
D gene: NA; J gene: TRBJ1-2; clone size: NA; V gene: TRBV24-1; CDR3 protein: CATSDPSGYTF; CDR3 DNA: TGTGCCACCAGTGATCCCTCTGGCTACACCTTC
D gene: NA; J gene: TRBJ2-1; clone size: once; V gene: TRBV6-5; CDR3 protein: CASRGYNEQFF; CDR3 DNA: TGTGCCAGCAGGGGATACAATGAGCAGTTCTTC
D gene: NA; J gene: TRBJ1-4; clone size: NA; V gene: TRBV28; CDR3 protein: CASRGVAYEKLFF; CDR3 DNA: TGTGCCAGCAGGGGGGTGGCGTATGAAAAACTGTTTTTT
D gene: NA; J gene: TRBJ1-2; clone size: NA; V gene: TRBV28; CDR3 protein: CASRDTGTNYGYTF; CDR3 DNA: TGTGCCAGCAGGGATACCGGGACTAACTATGGCTACACCTTC